A selection of T cell receptor beta chains follows, all from one sample in a study of blood T cell repertoires in COVID-19. TCRdb keeps only in-frame clones here, not all; method: immunoSEQ multiplex PCR. The sample shows approximately 77,000 clones, 80% to 90% of them seen only once. The sequenced sample was peripheral blood. The receptor set was obtained from a woman aged 55-70 years with acute or convalescent COVID-19. Each CDR3 is given without its conserved first and last residue. D genes are given only for firm matches.

j_gene	d_gene	v_gene	CDR3aa
TRBJ1-2	TRBD1	TRBV6-5	ASSRTGFGYT
TRBJ2-1	TRBD1	TRBV11-3	ASSLGSSGTGNEQF
TRBJ2-7	.	TRBV9	ASGQSYEQY
TRBJ1-1	TRBD1	TRBV10-1	ASSYRQGWTEAF
TRBJ1-2	TRBD1	TRBV7-2	ASSTTGAGYT
TRBJ2-6	.	TRBV27	ASSLSGTSGANVLT
TRBJ2-2	TRBD1	TRBV18	ASSPGQGLNTGELF
TRBJ2-5	TRBD2	TRBV5-5	ASSLTSGGAGETQY
TRBJ1-6	.	TRBV5-1	ASSLESGNSPLH
TRBJ2-5	TRBD1	TRBV9	ASSPSGGWAETQY
TRBJ1-5	.	TRBV30	AWSGLNARDDQPQH
TRBJ1-2	.	TRBV11-1	ASRHGGSDPNYGYT
TRBJ2-3	.	TRBV7-2	ASSLGLGTITDTQY
TRBJ2-5	.	TRBV15	ATSRGGQRGSETQY
TRBJ2-1	TRBD2	TRBV9	ASSDSGGAKDEQF
TRBJ1-6	.	TRBV5-1	ASSIDEQGPYNSPLH
TRBJ2-3	TRBD1	TRBV30	AWSLDRAFTDTQY
TRBJ1-1	.	TRBV29-1	SVEDWDFQNTEAF
TRBJ2-1	TRBD2	TRBV14	ASSQQRGGEQF
TRBJ1-5	.	TRBV6-6	ASSYSGVIQPQH
TRBJ2-5	TRBD2	TRBV2	ASSVIAGGVETQY
TRBJ1-1	TRBD1	TRBV6-5	ASSSRDRDTEAF
TRBJ2-7	TRBD1	TRBV11-2	ASSREGQGVYEQY
TRBJ2-1	TRBD1	TRBV7-2	ASSLGTGDHNEQF
TRBJ1-5	.	TRBV3-1/TRBV3-2	ASRQTDQPQH
TRBJ2-5	TRBD2	TRBV7-2	ASSLNSGDVKTQY
TRBJ1-5	TRBD1	TRBV28	ASSRQGRFQPQH
TRBJ1-4	TRBD1	TRBV12-3/TRBV12-4	ASSYRGREKLF
TRBJ2-1	.	TRBV3-1/TRBV3-2	ASSLLDSSYNEQF
TRBJ2-3	.	TRBV21-1	ASNAGGSANYTDTQY